This T cell receptor (beta chain) comes out of a study of human T cells and chemical hapten exposure. Unfractionated whole blood was the source of the extracted total RNA. Germline-derived CDR1 and CDR2 are SGHDN and FVKESK. This CDR3 contains 16 residues. With 2 bases removed from V and 0 bases from J, the gap between germline ends came to 11 bases. One entry per CDR3 protein results from TCRdb running MiXCR on the 5' RACE reads. This table holds roughly 81,000 distinct CDR3 sequences, approximately 8% found once. The table lists this clonotype with a few counts. J is TRBJ2-1 and V is TRBV14; no firm D call. The TCR sequence derives from a male donor in good health. The CDR3 region is CASSQSRWDSYNEQFF. CDR3 bases: TGTGCCAGCAGCCAATCAAGGTGGGACTCCTACAATGAGCAGTTCTTC.